This T cell receptor (beta chain) was sequenced during a study of technical replicates of blood from a few donors. Produced via immunoSEQ multiplex PCR; TCRdb's table is partial and in-frame only. The table includes tens of thousands of clones, approximately 94% detected once. The CDR3 consists of 14 residues. CDR1 SGHRS and CDR2 YFSETQ come from the germline V gene. V gave up 3 bases and J gave up 5 bases, with 14 bases separating them. The chain is built from TRBV5-1 and TRBJ1-1, with a weak D call TRBD1 (5 bases). The sequence derives from a human donor in good health. The sequenced material came from T cells isolated from PBMCs. The CDR3 nucleotides are TGCGCCAGCAGCTACCAGGCGGGGCATACTGAAGCTTTCTTT. Protein product: CASSYQAGHTEAFF.